This TCR beta chain was obtained from a study of cytomegalovirus exposure and HLA in healthy donors. CDR1 and CDR2 (germline): SQVTM, ANQGSEA. The CDR3 has 13 amino acids. Trimming took 7 bases from V and 5 from J; bases not matched to a gene: 9. PCR involved 60 Vbeta and 13 Jbeta primers. Only in-frame clones appear in the TCRdb table, and some are missing; sequencing was by immunoSEQ multiplex PCR. The data hold about 130,000 clones, with around 78% observed a single time. The sequenced material came from PBMCs. The clonotype was recovered from a woman aged 18-30 years in good health and CMV-seronegative. The chain uses TRBV29-1 and TRBJ2-7; 9 bases fit TRBD2. CDR3: CSAMGAGGNEQYF. DNA for the CDR3: TGCAGCGCAATGGGTGCGGGAGGGAACGAGCAGTACTTC.